The 2 T cell receptor beta chains reported below all come from one sample, sequenced in a study of vaccination effects on CD4 cells after COVID-19. Profiled with immunoSEQ multiplex PCR; TCRdb holds only in-frame clones, not every one. Here the sample spans over 50,000 clones, more than 70% being singletons. Their recognized antigens are unknown. With the ViraFEST assay, the study expanded antigen-specific CD4+ T cells using viral peptide pools, then sequenced them. Following 10 days of culture, CD4+ T cells were isolated. Two-dose BNT162b2 or mRNA-1273 vaccination was given to participants. The sample was CD4+ T cells from PBMCs cultured with HCoV-229E spike peptides, taken after COVID-19 vaccination. The receptors were sampled from a human donor who received a COVID-19 vaccine.

The CDR3 loop is CASSSPIGTAGETQYF. CDR3 bases: TGCGCCAGCAGCTCCCCCATCGGGACAGCGGGGGAGACCCAGTACTTC. The V and J genes are TRBV5-1 and TRBJ2-5; D possibly uses TRBD1 or TRBD2 (7 bases each). The germline V gene encodes CDR1 SGHRS and CDR2 YFSETQ. Trimming cost V 3 bases and J 5 bases, with 20 bases left between them. This CDR3 contains 16 residues.

The chain recombines TRBV7-8 with TRBJ1-2, with no clear D. The germline CDR1 and CDR2 sequences are SGHVS and FQNEAQ. The CDR3 consists of 13 residues. Trimming left V 1 base short and J 3 bases short, with 6 bases between. CDR3 loop: CASSLGAHYGYTF. DNA for the CDR3: TGTGCCAGCAGCTTAGGGGCACACTATGGCTACACCTTC.